The T cell receptor beta chain under discussion was sequenced for a study of shared clonotypes between healthy human individuals. Study context: The study enrolled a couple of women and three men aged 18 to 49. The study's findings and limits: Rarefaction demonstrated incomplete sorted-subset sequencing despite large depth.

Terminally differentiated effector memory CD45RA+ cells were excluded from the naive CD8 cells, which were CD45RO-negative and positively selected for CCR7. Assay: immunoSEQ multiplex PCR; the TCRdb copy retains only in-frame clones and omits some. Found here are approximately 600,000 clones, about 95% of them singletons; the top ten hold approximately 0.11%. Germline V gene data show CDR1 as MNHEY and CDR2 as SMNVEV (reference sequence). The CDR3 is 13 residues long. As regards this clone: Its antigen is currently unknown.

The receptor was isolated from a young woman in good health. This chain links TRBV27 with TRBJ1-2; D unresolved. The material sequenced was naive CD8+ T cells sorted from blood. The CDR3 sequence: CVTSSGFNYGYTF. CDR3 DNA: TGTGTCACCTCATCTGGGTTTAACTATGGCTACACCTTC.